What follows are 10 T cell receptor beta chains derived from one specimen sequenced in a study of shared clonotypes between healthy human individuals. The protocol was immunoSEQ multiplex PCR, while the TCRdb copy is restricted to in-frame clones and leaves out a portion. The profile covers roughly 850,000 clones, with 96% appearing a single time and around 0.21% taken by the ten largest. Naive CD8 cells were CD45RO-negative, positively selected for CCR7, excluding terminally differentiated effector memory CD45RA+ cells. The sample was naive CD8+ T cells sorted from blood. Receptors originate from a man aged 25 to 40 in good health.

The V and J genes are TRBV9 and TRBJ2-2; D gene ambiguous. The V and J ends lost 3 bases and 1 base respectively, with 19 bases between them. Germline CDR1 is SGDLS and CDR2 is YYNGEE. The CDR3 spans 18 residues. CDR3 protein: CASSAPEKPRRNTGELFF. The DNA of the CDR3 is TGTGCCAGCAGCGCGCCAGAAAAGCCGCGACGGAACACCGGGGAGCTGTTTTTT. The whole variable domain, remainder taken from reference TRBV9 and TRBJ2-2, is DSGVTQTPKHLITATGQRVTLRCSPRSGDLSVYWYQQSLDQGLQFLIQYYNGEERAKGNILERFSAQQFPDLHSELNLSSLELGDSALYFCASSAPEKPRRNTGELFFGEGSRLTVL.

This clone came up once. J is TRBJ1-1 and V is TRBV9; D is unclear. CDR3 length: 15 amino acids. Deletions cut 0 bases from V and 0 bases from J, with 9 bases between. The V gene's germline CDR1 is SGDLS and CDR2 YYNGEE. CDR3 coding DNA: TGTGCCAGCAGCGTAGGGGTGGGGATGAACACTGAAGCTTTCTTT. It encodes CASSVGVGMNTEAFF.

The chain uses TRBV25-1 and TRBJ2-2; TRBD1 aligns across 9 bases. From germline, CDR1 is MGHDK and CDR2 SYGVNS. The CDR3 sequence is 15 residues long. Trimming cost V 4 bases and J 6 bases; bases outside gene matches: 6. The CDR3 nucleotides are TGTGCCAGCAGTGGACAGGGGGATGGAGCCGGGGAGCTGTTTTTT. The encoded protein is CASSGQGDGAGELFF.

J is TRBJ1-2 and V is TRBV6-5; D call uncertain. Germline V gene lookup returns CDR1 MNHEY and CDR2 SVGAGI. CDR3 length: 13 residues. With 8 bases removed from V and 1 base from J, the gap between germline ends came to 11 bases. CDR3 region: CASCLARNYGYTF. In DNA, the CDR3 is TGTGCCAGCTGTCTGGCCCGTAACTATGGCTACACCTTC.

CDR3 residues: CASSQDTGSYTGELFF. Here the CDR3 DNA reads TGCGCCAGCAGCCAAGATACAGGTTCGTACACCGGGGAGCTGTTTTTT. The chain recombines TRBV4-1 with TRBJ2-2; weak D call: TRBD1 (5 bases). The V end lost 0 bases, the J end lost 3 bases, and 11 bases lay between the germline ends. CDR1 is MGHRA, CDR2 YSYEKL, per germline. This CDR3 is built from 16 residues.

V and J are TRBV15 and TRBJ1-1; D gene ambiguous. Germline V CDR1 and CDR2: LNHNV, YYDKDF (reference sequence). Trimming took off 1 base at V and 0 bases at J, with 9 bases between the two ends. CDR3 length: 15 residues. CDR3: CATSRVQGMNTEAFF. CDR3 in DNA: TGTGCCACCAGCAGAGTTCAAGGTATGAACACTGAAGCTTTCTTT.

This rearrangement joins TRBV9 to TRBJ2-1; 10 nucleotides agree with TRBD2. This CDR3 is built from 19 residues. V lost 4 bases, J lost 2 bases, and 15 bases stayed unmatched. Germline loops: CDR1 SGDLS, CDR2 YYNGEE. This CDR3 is CASSFQRSSGSMAYNEQFF. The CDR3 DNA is TGTGCCAGCAGCTTCCAAAGATCTAGCGGGAGCATGGCCTACAATGAGCAGTTCTTC.

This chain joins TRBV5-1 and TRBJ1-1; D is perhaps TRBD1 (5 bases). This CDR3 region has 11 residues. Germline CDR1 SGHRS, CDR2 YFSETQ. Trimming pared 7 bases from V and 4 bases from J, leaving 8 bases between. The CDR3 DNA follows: TGCGCCAGCGCAGGGTTCACTGAAGCTTTCTTT. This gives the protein CASAGFTEAFF.

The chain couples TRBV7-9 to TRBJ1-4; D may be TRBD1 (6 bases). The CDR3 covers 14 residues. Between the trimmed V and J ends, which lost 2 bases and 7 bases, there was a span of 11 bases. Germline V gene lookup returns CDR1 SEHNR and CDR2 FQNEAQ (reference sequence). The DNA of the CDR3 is TGTGCCAGCAGCTTAACAGGGATCAGTGAAAAACTGTTTTTT. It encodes CASSLTGISEKLFF.

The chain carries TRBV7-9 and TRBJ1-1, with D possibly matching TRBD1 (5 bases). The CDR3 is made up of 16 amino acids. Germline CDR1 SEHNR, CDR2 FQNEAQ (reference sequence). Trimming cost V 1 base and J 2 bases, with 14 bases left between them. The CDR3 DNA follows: TGTGCCAGCAGCTTAGTCGGGGGAGGACAAAACACTGAAGCTTTCTTT. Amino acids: CASSLVGGGQNTEAFF.